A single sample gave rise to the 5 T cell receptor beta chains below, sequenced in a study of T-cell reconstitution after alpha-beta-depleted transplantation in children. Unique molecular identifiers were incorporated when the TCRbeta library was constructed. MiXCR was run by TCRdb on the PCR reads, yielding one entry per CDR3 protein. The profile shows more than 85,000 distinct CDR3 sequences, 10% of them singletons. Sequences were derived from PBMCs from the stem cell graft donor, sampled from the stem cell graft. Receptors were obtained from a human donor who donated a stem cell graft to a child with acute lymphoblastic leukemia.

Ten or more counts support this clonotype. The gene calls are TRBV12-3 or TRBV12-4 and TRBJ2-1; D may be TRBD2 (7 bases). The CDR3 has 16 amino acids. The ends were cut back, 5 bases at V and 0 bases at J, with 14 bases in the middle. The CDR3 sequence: CASSRGGGSSYNEQFF. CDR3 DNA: TGTGCCAGCAGTCGGGGAGGGGGTTCCTCCTACAATGAGCAGTTCTTC.

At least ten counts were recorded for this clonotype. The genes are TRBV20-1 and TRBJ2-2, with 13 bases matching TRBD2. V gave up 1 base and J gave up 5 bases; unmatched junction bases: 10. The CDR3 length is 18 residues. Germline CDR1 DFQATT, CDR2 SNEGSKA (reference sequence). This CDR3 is CSARALAGGTVPTGELFF. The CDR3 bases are TGCAGTGCTAGAGCACTAGCGGGGGGGACGGTCCCGACCGGGGAGCTGTTTTTT.

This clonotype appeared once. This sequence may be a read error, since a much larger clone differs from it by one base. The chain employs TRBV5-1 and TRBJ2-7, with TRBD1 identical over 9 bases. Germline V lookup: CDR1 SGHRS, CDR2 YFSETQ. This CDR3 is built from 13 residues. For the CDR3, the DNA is TGCACCAGCAGCTTAGGGACAGGGTACGAGCAGTACTTC. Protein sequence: CTSSLGTGYEQYF.

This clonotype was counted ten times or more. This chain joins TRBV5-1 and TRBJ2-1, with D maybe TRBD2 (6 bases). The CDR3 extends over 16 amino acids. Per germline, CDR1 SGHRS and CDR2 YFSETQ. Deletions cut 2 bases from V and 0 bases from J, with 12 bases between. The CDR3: CASSFSGQSSYNEQFF. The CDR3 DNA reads TGCGCCAGCAGCTTTAGCGGCCAGAGCTCCTACAATGAGCAGTTCTTC.

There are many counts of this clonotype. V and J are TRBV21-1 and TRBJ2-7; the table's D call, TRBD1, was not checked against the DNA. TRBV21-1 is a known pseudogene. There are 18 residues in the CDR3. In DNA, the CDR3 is TGTGCCAGCAGCCAAAGAAGAGCGTACCGGGACAGGGAAGACGAGCAGTACTTC. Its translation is CASSQRRAYRDREDEQYF.